The source of this TCR beta chain is a study of post-analysis software for immune sequencing data (dated by TCRdb to between 2015 and 2017). For the wider study: Recorded disease courses included relapsing-remitting, secondary progressive and progressive-relapsing multiple sclerosis, with some patients lacking subtype annotation. The patient repertoires were compared against approximately ten previously published healthy control repertoires obtained from donors aged roughly 6 to 25 years. A subset of samples was prepared in parallel using single-end sample barcoding, then pooled and co-amplified after Illumina adapter ligation. Paper-wide results and their limitations: Compared with controls, multiple sclerosis patients had significantly lower normalized Chao1 diversity, a finding suggesting substantial peripheral T-cell clonal expansion. When samples were clustered directly using the F measure, samples prepared in the same batch co-clustered strongly, which prompted a batch-effect correction. Significantly higher frequencies in patients than in controls were found for several TRBV segments, including TRBV5-6, TRBV5-1 and TRBV20-1. The control group was slightly older than the multiple sclerosis patient group.

Reading from cysteine to phenylalanine, the CDR3 counts 13 amino acids. CDR3 DNA is the only sequence kept; it has 39 bases, read in frame from the first base. Sequences LGHDT (CDR1) and YNNKEL (CDR2) are obtained from the germline V gene (reference sequence). A few counts support this clonotype. The specificity of this receptor is unknown. Base qualities were left out, and no much larger clone turns up one base away. The library was obtained by PCR. Sequencing took place on an Illumina HiSeq 2500. Unique molecular identifiers were incorporated into TCR beta cDNA libraries to reduce PCR and sequencing biases. Per 1 to 10 million input T cells, 500,000 or so cDNA molecules were obtained, such that each molecule approximated one T cell. The same protocol used for the earlier healthy control dataset was applied to prepare and sequence the patient libraries. Samples belonging to the same batch were prepared together, multiplexed and sequenced on a shared HiSeq lane. Under the source paper's analysis protocol: MIGEC was used to process the raw barcoded reads, and molecular identifier groups with only a single read were discarded before consensus assembly and CDR3 extraction. VDJtools was used for post-analysis of the clonotype tables, and diversity was normalized by down-sampling every dataset to the size of the smallest sample. In repertoire overlap clustering, CDR3 amino acid sequences, but not nucleotide sequences, were matched to correct batch-related cross-sample contamination. The public reads were run again by TCRdb, first through fastp at Q25 and then through MiXCR, and only productive beta chains were kept. Each CDR3 protein gets just one entry, which takes the most common genes and DNA from the rows behind it. TCRdb's processing, not the authors' own work, is the source of the V and J calls. Across this sample there are approximately 630,000 distinct CDR3 sequences, with around 64% seen only once. 11% of the sample is held by the ten biggest clonotypes.

TCR beta repertoires were profiled from peripheral blood of roughly 13 young patients with multiple sclerosis to demonstrate the VDJtools post-analysis software. The patients with multiple sclerosis were children and adolescents between 6 and 15 years of age. Sequencing was performed on blood. The TCR sequence derives from a girl aged 2 to 9 with multiple sclerosis. The rearranged segments are TRBV3-1 and TRBJ2-7; a tentative D call is TRBD2 (6 bases match). Gene TRBJ2-4 matches the end of the DNA better, so the J call may be wrong. The DNA sequence is as follows: TGTGCCAGCAGCCAAGATGGGGGGAGCATTCAGTACTTC. It is translated as CASSQDGGSIQYF.